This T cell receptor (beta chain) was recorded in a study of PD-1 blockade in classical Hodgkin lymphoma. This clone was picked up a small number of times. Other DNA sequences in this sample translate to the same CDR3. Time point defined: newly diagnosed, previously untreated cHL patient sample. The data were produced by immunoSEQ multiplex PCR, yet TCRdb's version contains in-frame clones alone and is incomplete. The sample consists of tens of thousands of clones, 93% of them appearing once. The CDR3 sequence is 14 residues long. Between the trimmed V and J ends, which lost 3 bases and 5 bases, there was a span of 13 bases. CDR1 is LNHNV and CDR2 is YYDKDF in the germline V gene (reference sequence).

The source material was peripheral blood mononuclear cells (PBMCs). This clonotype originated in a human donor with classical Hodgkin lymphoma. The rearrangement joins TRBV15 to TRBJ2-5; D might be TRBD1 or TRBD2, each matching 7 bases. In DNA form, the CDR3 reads TGTGCCACCAGCAGCAGGGGGGGAGGCGAGACCCAGTACTTC. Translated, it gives CATSSRGGGETQYF.